Listed here are 7 T cell receptor beta chains from one sample, sequenced in a study of cytomegalovirus exposure and HLA in healthy donors (dated by TCRdb to about 2017). Libraries were made using the immunoSEQ multiplex PCR assay. The multiplex PCR relied on a mix of 60 forward primers for TCR Vbeta segments and 13 reverse primers for TCR Jbeta segments. Not all clones reach the TCRdb copy of this immuneACCESS table, which keeps in-frame sequences only. Checked studies attribute under half of the gap to unresolved V genes and leave the rest unexplained. The sample records approximately 150,000 clones, around 79% of which are singletons. Clones ranked in the top ten supply more than 3.5% of the sample. The sample was PBMCs. These receptors originate from a man aged 40-49 years in good health and CMV-seronegative.

The genes are TRBV7-9 and TRBJ2-5; D is uncertain. The DNA end lines up better with TRBJ2-7; the J call may be wrong. There are 12 residues in the CDR3. The germline V gene encodes CDR1 SEHNR and CDR2 FQNEAQ (reference sequence). Written as DNA, the CDR3 is TGTGCCAGCAGCTTAGAGACTTACGAGCAGTACTTC. It encodes CASSLETYEQYF.

The gene calls are TRBV7-9 and TRBJ1-1, with D perhaps matching TRBD1 (5 bases). Germline CDR1 reads SEHNR; CDR2 reads FQNEAQ (reference sequence). The V end was cut by 5 bases, the J end by 4 bases, with 17 bases between. CDR3 length equals 15 residues. CDR3 sequence reads: CASSPTGEVGTEAFF. In DNA, the CDR3 is TGTGCCAGCAGCCCGACGGGGGAGGTAGGCACTGAAGCTTTCTTT.

V and J are TRBV21-1 and TRBJ1-1. TRBV21-1 counts as a pseudogene. The CDR3 has 14 amino acids. This CDR3 is CASSARGVNTEAFF. CDR3 coding DNA: TGTGCCAGCAGCGCCAGAGGAGTGAACACTGAAGCTTTCTTT.

The V and J genes are TRBV10-2 and TRBJ1-2; D is possibly TRBD1 (5 bases). Trimming removed 7 bases from V and 6 bases from J, with 12 bases in between. Germline CDR1 reads WSHSY; CDR2 reads SAAADI. The CDR3 loop spans 12 amino acids. This CDR3 reads CASMQGSDGYTF. CDR3 in DNA: TGCGCCAGCATGCAGGGATCAGATGGCTACACCTTC.

This clone was counted a few times. The chain recombines TRBV10-3 with TRBJ2-7; no reliable D call. V shed 3 bases and J shed 1 base, with 4 bases lying between them. CDR1 is ENHRY and CDR2 is SYGVKD in the germline V gene. This CDR3 spans 12 amino acids. The CDR3 here is CAISDRSYEQYF. CDR3 DNA: TGTGCCATCAGTGACAGGTCCTACGAGCAGTACTTC.

The chain joins TRBV27 to TRBJ2-5, with D perhaps TRBD1 (6 bases). The J call may not be correct, given that the DNA end is closer to TRBJ2-7. CDR1 is MNHEY, CDR2 SMNVEV, per germline (reference sequence). CDR3 length: 16 residues. The CDR3 DNA sequence: TGTGCCAGCAGTCCACTATTGACAGGATACTCCTACGAGCAGTACTTC. Its translation: CASSPLLTGYSYEQYF.

The CDR3 coding sequence is TGTGCCAGCAGCTTAGAGGGGACTAGCGGGGTCACAGATACGCAGTATTTT. This encodes CASSLEGTSGVTDTQYF. The V call is TRBV11-1, the J call TRBJ2-3, with 13 bases fitting TRBD2. Germline values: CDR1 SGHAT, CDR2 FQDESV (reference sequence). The trim removed 1 base at V and 2 bases at J, leaving 3 bases unmatched. This CDR3 comprises 17 residues.